This is a list of T cell receptor beta chains from one sample in a study of lymphopenia after photon versus proton radiotherapy. Repertoires were generated with immunoSEQ multiplex PCR, while TCRdb's copy carries only in-frame clones and drops some. This table holds more than 25,000 clones, 90% found once. Sequenced material: peripheral blood, taken from a patient treated with photon-based radiotherapy. These receptors were taken from a woman aged 45-65 years with pancreatic cancer. CDR3s include the opening cysteine and the closing phenylalanine or tryptophan. Each record gives: CDR3 DNA, CDR3 protein, CDR3 length, clone size, V gene, D gene, J gene. The D gene is left open where the match is weak. A clone size is listed for some rows: how often the clone was seen (once, few, many), or a class if it is expanded.

TGTGCCAGCAGCCATGACGGCCAGCAGTTCTTC | CASSHDGQQFF | 11 | once | TRBV7-8 | - | TRBJ2-1
TGTGCCAGCAGTGGAGCTAACGAGCAGTACTTC | CASSGANEQYF | 11 | - | TRBV2 | - | TRBJ2-7
TGTGCCAGCAGCTTAGCTGTTCTAGGTTCCTACGAGCAGTACTTC | CASSLAVLGSYEQYF | 15 | - | TRBV7-2 | - | TRBJ2-7
TGCGCCAGCAGCTTCTCCATCTCCGGGGAGCTGTTTTTT | CASSFSISGELFF | 13 | - | TRBV5-1 | - | TRBJ2-2
TGTGCCAGCACGGGGGGAGGTAATGAAAAACTGTTTTTT | CASTGGGNEKLFF | 13 | few | TRBV2 | - | TRBJ1-4
TGTGCCAGCAGTGGGGGCAGGGCGGGCTCACCCCTCCACTTT | CASSGGRAGSPLHF | 14 | - | TRBV2 | - | TRBJ1-6
TGTGCCAGCAGCTTGGGGCTTCCTTCTGGGGGCAAGCAGCCCCAGCATTTT | CASSLGLPSGGKQPQHF | 17 | - | TRBV5-6 | - | TRBJ1-5
TGTGCCTGGAGTGTAGGCCCGAACACTGAAGCTTTCTTT | CAWSVGPNTEAFF | 13 | - | TRBV30 | - | TRBJ1-1
TGTGCCAGCAGCTCAAAAGCGGACAGATCTAATGAAAAACTGTTTTTT | CASSSKADRSNEKLFF | 16 | - | TRBV5-4 | - | TRBJ1-4
TGTGCCAGCAGCCCCCGGGACAGGGTAGTCGAGCAGTACTTC | CASSPRDRVVEQYF | 14 | once | TRBV7-8 | TRBD1 | TRBJ2-7
TGTGCCAGCAGCGGACAGGGACCTGGAAACACCATATATTTT | CASSGQGPGNTIYF | 14 | - | TRBV7-3 | TRBD1 | TRBJ1-3
TGTGCCAGTAGCCAGGGTGTGACTGAAGCTTTCTTT | CASSQGVTEAFF | 12 | - | TRBV19 | - | TRBJ1-1
TGTGCCAGCAGACTCTACGGGGCGGGCAATGAGCAGTTCTTC | CASRLYGAGNEQFF | 14 | - | TRBV27 | - | TRBJ2-1
TGTGCCAGTAGTATAAACTCTGGGGCATACTATGGCTACACCTTC | CASSINSGAYYGYTF | 15 | - | TRBV19 | - | TRBJ1-2
TGTGCCAGTAGTATCGGGCAGACCACCGGGGAGCTGTTTTTT | CASSIGQTTGELFF | 14 | once | TRBV19 | - | TRBJ2-2
TGCGCCAGCAGCCAAGATGGAGCGGCAAGAGCCCACAATGAGCAGTTCTTC | CASSQDGAARAHNEQFF | 17 | - | TRBV4-3 | - | TRBJ2-1
TGTGCCAGCAGTTTAGTAGAGGTCCGGGAGACCCAGTACTTC | CASSLVEVRETQYF | 14 | - | TRBV27 | - | TRBJ2-5
TGTGCCAGCAGCTTATTAGGGCTAGCGGGCCCCAGTAAGTTCTTC | CASSLLGLAGPSKFF | 15 | - | TRBV7-2 | TRBD2 | TRBJ2-1
TGTGCCAGCAGCGGACTAGCGGGACTCTCCTACGAGCAGTACTTC | CASSGLAGLSYEQYF | 15 | - | TRBV27 | TRBD2 | TRBJ2-7
TGTGCCAGCAGTTCCCCAACTAGCCAGGGCACCGGGGAGCTGTTTTTT | CASSSPTSQGTGELFF | 16 | - | TRBV27 | - | TRBJ2-2
TGTGCCATCAGTGAGTCCGACATTATTTCCCCGTGGGATGAAAAACTGTTTTTT | CAISESDIISPWDEKLFF | 18 | - | TRBV10-3 | - | TRBJ1-4
TGTGCCAGCAGCTTCGCGACTAGTTATTCCACAGATACGCAGTATTTT | CASSFATSYSTDTQYF | 16 | - | TRBV7-6 | - | TRBJ2-3
TGTGCCAGCAGCCCGGTCCCCGGGACTGGCGGCAACGAGCAGTACTTC | CASSPVPGTGGNEQYF | 16 | - | TRBV9 | - | TRBJ2-7
TGTGCCAGCACCCTGCAGGGGGCGGGTAGATCACCCCTCCACTTT | CASTLQGAGRSPLHF | 15 | - | TRBV28 | TRBD1 | TRBJ1-6
TGTGCCTGGAGTGTACCGGGACAGGGGCACAATGAGCAGTTCTTC | CAWSVPGQGHNEQFF | 15 | - | TRBV30 | TRBD1 | TRBJ2-1
TGTGCCAGCAGTTACGGAGTAGACAGGGGGCTCTACGAGCAGTACTTC | CASSYGVDRGLYEQYF | 16 | medium-sized | TRBV6-5 | TRBD1 | TRBJ2-7
TGTGCCAGCAGTTTCGTTGGACAGGGGAAAGGAGAAAAACTGTTTTTT | CASSFVGQGKGEKLFF | 16 | - | TRBV6-5 | TRBD1 | TRBJ1-4